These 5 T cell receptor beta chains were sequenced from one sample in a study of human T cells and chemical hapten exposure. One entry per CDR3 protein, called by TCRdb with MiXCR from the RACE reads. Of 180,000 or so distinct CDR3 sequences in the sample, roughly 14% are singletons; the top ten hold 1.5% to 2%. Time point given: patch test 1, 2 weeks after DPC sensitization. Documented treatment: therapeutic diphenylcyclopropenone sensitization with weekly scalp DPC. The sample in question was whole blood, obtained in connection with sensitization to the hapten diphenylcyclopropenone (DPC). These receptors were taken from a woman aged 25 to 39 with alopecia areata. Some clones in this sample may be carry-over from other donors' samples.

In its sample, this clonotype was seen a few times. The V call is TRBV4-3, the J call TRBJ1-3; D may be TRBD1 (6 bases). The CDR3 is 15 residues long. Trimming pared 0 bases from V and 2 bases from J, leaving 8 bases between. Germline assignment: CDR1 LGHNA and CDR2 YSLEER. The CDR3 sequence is CASSQEGAAGNTIYF. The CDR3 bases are TGCGCCAGCAGCCAAGAGGGGGCAGCTGGAAACACCATATATTTT.

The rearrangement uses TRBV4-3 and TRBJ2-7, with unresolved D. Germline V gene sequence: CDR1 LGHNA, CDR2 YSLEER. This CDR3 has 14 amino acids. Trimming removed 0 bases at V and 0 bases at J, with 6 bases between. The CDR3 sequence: CASSQELISYEQYF. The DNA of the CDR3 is TGCGCCAGCAGCCAAGAGCTAATCTCCTACGAGCAGTACTTC.

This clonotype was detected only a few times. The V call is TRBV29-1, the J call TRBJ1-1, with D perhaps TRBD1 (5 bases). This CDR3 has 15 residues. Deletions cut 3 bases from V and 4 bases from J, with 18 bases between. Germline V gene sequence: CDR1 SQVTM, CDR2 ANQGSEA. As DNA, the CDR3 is TGCAGCGTTGATATTAGGGCAGGGTCGGGCACTGAAGCTTTCTTT. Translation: CSVDIRAGSGTEAFF.

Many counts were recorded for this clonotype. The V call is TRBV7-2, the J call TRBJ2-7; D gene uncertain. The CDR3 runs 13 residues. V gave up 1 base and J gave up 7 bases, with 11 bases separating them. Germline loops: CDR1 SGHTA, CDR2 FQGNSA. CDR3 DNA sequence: TGTGCCAGCAGCTTAGTTGGGAATAGTGAGCAGTACTTC. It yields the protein CASSLVGNSEQYF.

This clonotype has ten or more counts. The CDR3 is CASRKNNEQFF. The CDR3 coding sequence is TGTGCCAGCAGGAAAAACAATGAGCAGTTCTTC. This chain links TRBV6-6 with TRBJ2-1; D ambiguous. V lost 6 bases and J 5 bases, leaving 5 bases between the germline ends. From germline, CDR1 is MNHNY and CDR2 SVGAGI (reference sequence). CDR3 size: 11 residues.